A selection of T cell receptor beta chains follows, all from one sample in a study of OX40 agonist ivuxolimab in advanced cancers. Sequenced by immunoSEQ multiplex PCR; TCRdb stores in-frame clones only, minus some. The repertoire holds over 80,000 clones, 70% to 90% seen once, with more than 5.5% in the top ten. The sample was CD4+ or CD8+ T cells sorted from blood, taken in a trial of the OX40 agonist ivuxolimab. The origin of the receptors is an adult with an advanced solid tumor such as melanoma, head and neck, liver or kidney cancer. The CDR3 runs from the conserved cysteine through the conserved F or W. The D gene is left open where the match is weak. Some rows mark clone size as missing; the rest say once, few, many or name a class of expanded clone.

D gene	V gene	CDR3 length	clone size	J gene	CDR3 protein	CDR3 DNA
-	TRBV2	13	-	TRBJ2-1	CASSAGRGRMQFF	TGTGCCAGCAGTGCGGGGAGAGGTCGTATGCAGTTCTTC
-	TRBV6-5	15	-	TRBJ1-5	CASSYSAADNQPQHF	TGTGCCAGCAGTTACTCGGCAGCGGACAATCAGCCCCAGCATTTT
-	TRBV5-4	15	-	TRBJ2-7	CASSQESQDRYEQYF	TGTGCCAGCAGCCAAGAGTCCCAGGACCGCTACGAGCAGTACTTC
-	TRBV5-1	13	-	TRBJ2-4	CASNVGDGNIQYF	TGCGCCAGCAATGTAGGGGATGGAAACATTCAGTACTTC
-	TRBV19	14	-	TRBJ1-2	CASSKAEAGYGYTF	TGTGCCAGTAGTAAGGCCGAGGCCGGGTATGGCTACACCTTC
-	TRBV9	15	-	TRBJ2-5	CASSVSGTAKETQYF	TGTGCCAGCAGCGTATCGGGGACGGCGAAAGAGACCCAGTACTTC
-	TRBV2	13	-	TRBJ2-1	CASLSSGVRPLVF	TGTGCCAGCTTATCGTCTGGTGTTAGGCCTTTAGTCTTC
-	TRBV6-5	14	-	TRBJ1-4	CASRPGQLNEKLFF	TGTGCCAGCAGACCCGGACAGCTTAATGAAAAACTGTTTTTT
-	TRBV4-2	14	-	TRBJ2-3	CASSRGAPTDTQYF	TGTGCCAGCAGCCGGGGGGCCCCCACAGATACGCAGTATTTT
-	TRBV7-2	14	-	TRBJ1-2	CASSPRQGIDGYTF	TGTGCCAGCAGCCCGCGCCAAGGGATTGATGGCTACACCTTC
-	TRBV27	13	few	TRBJ2-3	CASSPYGTDTQYF	TGTGCCAGCAGTCCCTACGGCACAGATACGCAGTATTTT
TRBD1	TRBV18	13	-	TRBJ2-7	CASSPPGDRRIDF	TGTGCCAGCTCACCACCCGGGGACAGGCGAATTGACTTC
-	TRBV7-6	14	-	TRBJ2-3	CASSPGGSFGTQYF	TGTGCCAGCAGCCCCGGAGGGAGTTTCGGTACGCAGTATTTT
-	TRBV9	14	-	TRBJ1-3	CASSLEEGVSTIYF	TGTGCCAGCAGCCTTGAAGAGGGAGTCAGCACCATATATTTT
-	TRBV7-3	11	-	TRBJ2-3	CASSKGTIQYF	TGTGCCAGCAGCAAAGGGACCATCCAGTATTTT
-	TRBV5-1	17	few	TRBJ1-2	CASSRSLGQISNYGYTF	TGCGCCAGCAGCCGAAGTCTTGGTCAGATATCTAACTATGGCTACACCTTC
TRBD1	TRBV5-8	13	-	TRBJ2-7	CASSLRGPYEQYF	TGTGCCAGCAGCTTAAGGGGGCCCTACGAGCAGTACTTC
-	TRBV2	14	-	TRBJ2-7	CASSVGRDNYEQYF	TGTGCCAGCAGTGTTGGCAGGGATAACTACGAGCAGTACTTC
-	TRBV11-2	16	-	TRBJ2-3	CASSTYGQAGTDTQYF	TGTGCCAGCAGCACCTACGGGCAGGCAGGGACAGATACGCAGTATTTT
-	TRBV13	14	-	TRBJ2-1	CASSLGRATNEQFF	TGTGCCAGCAGCTTAGGAAGGGCCACGAATGAGCAGTTCTTC
-	TRBV7-8	13	-	TRBJ2-5	CASSSAGEETQYF	TGTGCCAGCAGTTCTGCAGGGGAAGAGACCCAGTACTTC
TRBD1	TRBV19	18	-	TRBJ1-5	CASSKRTGLGNSNQPQHF	TGTGCCAGTAGTAAAAGGACAGGGCTCGGGAATAGCAATCAGCCCCAGCATTTT
TRBD1	TRBV7-8	15	-	TRBJ1-1	CASSLEGGSYTEAFF	TGTGCCAGCAGCCTAGAAGGGGGCAGCTACACTGAAGCTTTCTTT
-	TRBV14	14	once	TRBJ1-3	CASSQAFSGNTIYF	TGTGCCAGCAGCCAAGCGTTCTCTGGAAACACCATATATTTT
-	TRBV4-1	13	-	TRBJ2-5	CASSYRVGETQYF	TGCGCCAGCAGCTACAGGGTGGGGGAGACCCAGTACTTC
TRBD1	TRBV5-1	14	-	TRBJ2-3	CASSRGQDTDTQYF	TGCGCCAGCAGCAGGGGACAGGACACAGATACGCAGTATTTT
TRBD1	TRBV7-6	14	once	TRBJ2-7	CASSFGQGVYEQYF	TGTGCCAGCAGCTTTGGACAGGGAGTCTACGAGCAGTACTTC
-	TRBV5-4	16	-	TRBJ1-4	CASSSAGGGTSEKLFF	TGTGCCAGCAGCTCGGCCGGCGGGGGGACCTCCGAAAAACTGTTTTTT
TRBD1	TRBV27	13	once	TRBJ2-7	CASSFDRGHEQYF	TGTGCCAGCAGTTTTGACAGGGGCCACGAGCAGTACTTC
-	TRBV5-5	15	-	TRBJ1-1	CASSSLTAPNTEAFF	TGTGCCAGCAGTTCCCTGACAGCACCGAACACTGAAGCTTTCTTT
-	TRBV27	13	-	TRBJ2-1	CASSLTWTVERFF	TGTGCCAGCAGTTTAACGTGGACAGTTGAGAGGTTCTTC
TRBD1	TRBV25-1	14	-	TRBJ1-2	CASSEYRGSGGYTF	TGTGCCAGCAGTGAATACAGGGGGAGCGGTGGCTACACCTTC
-	TRBV7-3	15	-	TRBJ1-1	CASSLGGLRGTEAFF	TGTGCCAGCAGCTTAGGGGGACTTCGGGGCACTGAAGCTTTCTTT
-	TRBV18	14	-	TRBJ2-7	CASSPRGPDYEQYF	TGTGCCAGCTCTCCGAGGGGACCGGACTACGAGCAGTACTTC
TRBD1	TRBV6-1	13	-	TRBJ2-7	CASRLRDSIKQYF	TGTGCCAGCAGGCTCCGGGACAGCATAAAGCAGTACTTC
-	TRBV5-1	16	-	TRBJ1-4	CASSLVPGTSYEKLFF	TGCGCCAGCAGCTTGGTGCCGGGGACATCCTATGAAAAACTGTTTTTT
TRBD1	TRBV10-2	13	-	TRBJ2-1	CASRDRGLSEQFF	TGCGCCAGCCGGGACAGGGGTCTAAGTGAGCAGTTCTTC
-	TRBV9	13	-	TRBJ2-7	CASSPPASYEQYF	TGTGCCAGCAGCCCCCCGGCATCCTACGAGCAGTACTTC
-	TRBV5-1	17	-	TRBJ2-7	CASSLNPRSPGAYEQYF	TGCGCCAGCAGCTTGAATCCTCGGTCCCCGGGGGCGTACGAGCAGTACTTC
TRBD1	TRBV7-8	19	-	TRBJ2-3	CASSPYIGTGYRSTDTQYF	TGTGCCAGCAGCCCCTATATCGGGACAGGGTACCGTAGCACAGATACGCAGTATTTT
-	TRBV21-1	14	-	TRBJ1-6	CASSKGEDNSPLHF	TGTGCCAGCAGCAAAGGTGAGGATAATTCACCCCTCCACTTT
-	TRBV23-1	17	-	TRBJ2-1	CASSQSRTEISYNEQFF	TGCGCCAGCAGTCAATCCCGGACTGAAATATCCTACAATGAGCAGTTCTTC
-	TRBV10-3	14	-	TRBJ2-7	CAISEWADSYEQYF	TGTGCCATCAGTGAGTGGGCTGACTCCTACGAGCAGTACTTC
-	TRBV6-5	15	-	TRBJ2-4	CASSSRVYRENIQYF	TGTGCCAGCAGTTCCCGGGTCTACAGGGAGAACATTCAGTACTTC
TRBD1	TRBV2	16	few	TRBJ1-6	CASRLLGQGFDSPLHF	TGTGCCAGCAGACTTCTGGGACAGGGATTCGATTCACCCCTCCACTTT
TRBD1	TRBV9	13	-	TRBJ1-2	CASSPQGDYGYTF	TGTGCCAGCAGCCCCCAGGGGGACTATGGCTACACCTTC